This T cell receptor (beta chain) was recorded in a study of blood T cell repertoires in COVID-19. Data came from immunoSEQ multiplex PCR; TCRdb stores just in-frame clones and leaves some out. This sample has 130,000 to 150,000 clones, with around 90% found just once. V was cut by 3 bases and J by 4 bases, with 2 bases left in between. The CDR3 has 11 residues. The chain carries TRBV12-3 or TRBV12-4 and TRBJ2-3; no firm D call. This receptor was obtained from a man aged 70 or older with acute or convalescent COVID-19. Sequenced sample: peripheral blood. CDR3 loop: CASSFSDTQYF. The DNA for the CDR3 is TGTGCCAGCAGTTTCTCAGATACGCAGTATTTT.